This T cell receptor beta chain is drawn from a study of T cell repertoires in cytomegalovirus infection. Study background: Indicated by public TCR beta signatures were CMV infection and matching HLA type.

With 3 bases removed from V and 2 bases from J, the gap between germline ends came to 12 bases. CDR3 length: 15 amino acids. CDR1 and CDR2 from the germline V gene are LNHDA and SQIVND (reference sequence). TCRdb re-derived calls from the reads in MiXCR, one entry per CDR3 protein. The sample holds around 320,000 distinct CDR3 sequences; over 7.5% are singletons and the top ten take around 4%. Regarding the study as a whole: Carriers of CMV plus the relevant HLA were identified by cumulative public TCR beta family frequency.

Turning to this clonotype: Its antigen is undetermined.

This receptor was obtained from a human donor in good health (CMV status not recorded). Some clones in this sample may be carry-over from other donors' samples. Sample: PBMCs. The chain recombines TRBV19 with TRBJ2-3; D is possibly TRBD1 (5 bases). Here the CDR3 reads CASSISDTHTDTQYF. In nucleotides, the CDR3 is TGTGCCAGTAGTATCTCGGACACCCACACAGATACGCAGTATTTT.